This is a list of T cell receptor beta chains from one sample in a study of vaccination and CD4 T cells after COVID-19. These TCRs' antigens remain unknown. One entry per CDR3 protein, called by TCRdb with MiXCR from the PCR reads. Of about 9,000 distinct CDR3 sequences listed, around 35% were seen once; the top ten hold 21%. The sequencing input was CD4+ T cells from blood, cultured in vitro. The receptors were gathered from a human donor in good health. Both conserved end residues are part of each CDR3. Fields, in order: D gene, V gene, J gene, clone size, CDR3 protein, CDR3 DNA. The D gene is left open where the match is weak. Expanded clones are given a class, and other clones once, few, many or no size at all.

>NA|TRBV15|TRBJ2-1|NA
CATSRGAGKGGYNEQFF
TGTGCCACCAGCCGTGGGGCAGGGAAAGGGGGGTACAATGAGCAGTTCTTC
>NA|TRBV2|TRBJ1-1|few
CASSRGRDTEAFF
TGTGCCAGTTCCCGGGGACGGGACACTGAAGCTTTCTTT
>NA|TRBV28|TRBJ1-1|once
CASSPQAPAAFF
TGTGCCAGCAGTCCCCAGGCTCCGGCGGCTTTCTTT
>TRBD1|TRBV7-8|TRBJ1-2|few
CASSADRVYGYTF
TGTGCCAGCAGCGCCGACAGGGTCTATGGCTACACCTTC
>TRBD2|TRBV6-2/TRBV6-3|TRBJ2-7|few
CASSYAFSGRRSYEQYF
TGTGCCAGCAGTTACGCCTTTAGCGGGAGGCGGTCCTACGAGCAGTACTTC
>NA|TRBV18|TRBJ1-1|NA
CASSPTLNTEAFF
TGTGCCAGCTCACCCACGCTGAACACTGAAGCTTTCTTT
>NA|TRBV11-3|TRBJ2-3|NA
CASSLAGNTDTQYF
TGTGCCAGCAGCTTAGCGGGAAACACAGATACGCAGTATTTT
>NA|TRBV2|TRBJ2-5|NA
CASRTGTFQETQYF
TGTGCCAGCAGAACTGGGACGTTCCAAGAGACCCAGTACTTC
>NA|TRBV20-1|TRBJ2-1|NA
CSADTRTTSSSYNEQFF
TGCAGTGCCGACACGAGAACTACGTCCAGCTCCTACAATGAGCAGTTCTTC
>NA|TRBV27|TRBJ2-7|NA
CASSLGAATAEQYF
TGTGCCAGCAGTTTAGGGGCAGCCACGGCCGAGCAGTACTTC
>NA|TRBV6-2/TRBV6-3|TRBJ2-3|NA
CASSLPPSTPGTQYF
TGTGCCAGCAGTCTTCCACCATCCACTCCGGGTACGCAGTATTTT
>NA|TRBV27|TRBJ2-7|few
CASGKPYEQYF
TGTGCCAGCGGTAAGCCCTACGAGCAGTACTTC
>NA|TRBV6-2/TRBV6-3|TRBJ2-1|NA
CASSSLAESSYNEQFF
TGTGCCAGCAGCTCACTAGCCGAGAGCTCCTACAATGAGCAGTTCTTC
>NA|TRBV6-2/TRBV6-3|TRBJ2-7|once
CASSRIQTSYTYEQYF
TGTGCCAGCAGTCGGATTCAGACTTCTTACACCTACGAGCAGTACTTC
>TRBD2|TRBV20-1|TRBJ2-7|few
CSARTSGNSYEQYF
TGCAGTGCCAGGACTAGTGGCAACTCCTACGAGCAGTACTTC
>NA|TRBV27|TRBJ2-5|few
CASSFQTGGTQYF
TGTGCCAGCAGTTTCCAAACCGGAGGGACCCAGTACTTC
>NA|TRBV5-1|TRBJ2-2|NA
CASSLDRRPGELFF
TGCGCCAGCAGCTTGGACCGTCGGCCCGGGGAGCTGTTTTTT
>TRBD1|TRBV7-3|TRBJ1-1|NA
CASSLTPRDRGTEAFF
TGTGCCAGCAGCTTAACCCCCCGGGACAGGGGCACTGAAGCTTTCTTT
>NA|TRBV15|TRBJ2-7|few
CATSRDRLLNYEQYF
TGTGCCACCAGCAGAGATCGGTTGTTAAATTACGAGCAGTACTTC
>NA|TRBV30|TRBJ1-2|few
CAWSRGAYGYTF
TGTGCCTGGAGTAGGGGGGCCTATGGCTACACCTTC
>TRBD1|TRBV6-5|TRBJ2-2|NA
CASSYGQGAIAGELFF
TGTGCCAGCAGTTACGGGCAGGGGGCCATCGCCGGGGAGCTGTTTTTT
>NA|TRBV19|TRBJ1-2|NA
CASRVHLYGYTF
TGTGCCAGTAGGGTGCATTTGTATGGCTACACCTTC
>NA|TRBV20-1|TRBJ1-2|few
CSARGAGIYGYTF
TGCAGTGCTAGGGGGGCGGGGATCTATGGCTACACCTTC
>TRBD2|TRBV15|TRBJ2-1|NA
CATSLRRGLAYNEQFF
TGTGCCACCAGCCTACGGAGAGGACTAGCTTACAATGAGCAGTTCTTC
>TRBD1|TRBV2|TRBJ1-1|NA
CATAGQRSEAFF
TGTGCCACCGCGGGACAGAGGTCCGAAGCTTTCTTT
>NA|TRBV20-1|TRBJ2-3|few
CSARDVTDTQYF
TGCAGTGCCAGGGACGTCACAGATACGCAGTATTTT
>NA|TRBV24-1|TRBJ2-2|few
CATSGVTGELFF
TGTGCCACCAGTGGGGTAACCGGGGAGCTGTTTTTT
>NA|TRBV23-1|TRBJ1-1|NA
CASSQGNRAWVFDTEAFF
TGCGCCAGCAGTCAAGGGAACAGGGCTTGGGTATTTGACACTGAAGCTTTCTTT
>NA|TRBV7-2|TRBJ1-4|NA
CASSSSATNEKLFF
TGTGCCAGCAGCTCCTCTGCAACTAATGAAAAACTGTTTTTT
>NA|TRBV5-1|TRBJ1-4|NA
CASRPAPNEKLFF
TGCGCCAGCAGGCCAGCTCCTAATGAAAAACTGTTTTTT
>NA|TRBV6-5|TRBJ2-7|few
CASSYSKVSYEQYF
TGTGCCAGCAGTTACTCGAAGGTTTCCTACGAGCAGTACTTC
>TRBD1|TRBV6-5|TRBJ1-5|few
CASSYLPPGQGDQPQHF
TGTGCCAGCAGTTACCTTCCCCCGGGACAGGGTGATCAGCCCCAGCATTTT
>NA|TRBV6-2/TRBV6-3|TRBJ2-3|NA
CASSWETSTDTQYF
TGTGCCAGCAGTTGGGAGACTAGCACAGATACGCAGTATTTT
>NA|TRBV6-1|TRBJ1-6|few
CASTKGSRNSPLHF
TGTGCCAGCACGAAGGGGTCGAGGAATTCACCCCTCCACTTT
>TRBD1|TRBV20-1|TRBJ1-2|NA
CSATQGARGYTF
TGCAGTGCTACGCAGGGGGCGCGGGGCTACACCTTC
>NA|TRBV19|TRBJ1-5|few
CASSIEDITDSNQPQHF
TGTGCCAGTAGTATAGAGGACATCACCGATAGCAATCAGCCCCAGCATTTT
>NA|TRBV7-3|TRBJ2-5|NA
CASSYPQETQYF
TGTGCCAGCAGCTACCCCCAAGAGACCCAGTACTTC
>NA|TRBV20-1|TRBJ1-1|NA
CSAIWQGGTEAFF
TGCAGTGCTATATGGCAGGGCGGTACTGAAGCTTTCTTT
>TRBD1|TRBV15|TRBJ1-5|few
CATSRDQAQGAGWSQPQHF
TGTGCCACCAGCAGAGATCAGGCCCAGGGGGCAGGATGGTCCCAGCCCCAGCATTTT
>TRBD1|TRBV19|TRBJ1-6|few
CASNLGQGHSPLHF
TGTGCCAGTAATCTGGGACAGGGCCATTCACCCCTCCACTTT
>TRBD2|TRBV20-1|TRBJ2-7|few
CSAHQSSGINYEQYF
TGCAGTGCTCACCAATCTAGCGGGATTAACTACGAGCAGTACTTC
>NA|TRBV11-3|TRBJ1-1|NA
CASSLEEGTEAFF
TGTGCCAGCAGCTTAGAGGAGGGAACTGAAGCTTTCTTT